This record covers a single T cell receptor beta chain. Its target is unknown. Method: immunoSEQ multiplex PCR; TCRdb's copy keeps in-frame clones and lacks some. The sample gives about 31,000 clones, around 80% of which show up once; 5.5% to 7% is in the top ten. Trimming removed 3 bases at V and 5 bases at J, with 14 bases between. The germline V gene encodes CDR1 SGDLS and CDR2 YYNGEE. This CDR3 contains 14 residues. The data derive from a study of T cell repertoires in ileal Crohn's disease. The overall study: At surgery, 35% of patients smoked, with median disease duration 7.9 years.

General study results and limits: Active smokers at surgery had more clonal expansions than non-smokers. Mucosal expansions were suggested to be mainly CD8 T cells.

Source material: ileal tissue. The TCR sequence derives from an adult with Crohn's disease. The chain has TRBV9 and TRBJ1-1; D uncertain. CDR3 region: CASSAGLYGTEAFF. In DNA form, the CDR3 reads TGTGCCAGCAGCGCCGGACTTTATGGAACTGAAGCTTTCTTT.